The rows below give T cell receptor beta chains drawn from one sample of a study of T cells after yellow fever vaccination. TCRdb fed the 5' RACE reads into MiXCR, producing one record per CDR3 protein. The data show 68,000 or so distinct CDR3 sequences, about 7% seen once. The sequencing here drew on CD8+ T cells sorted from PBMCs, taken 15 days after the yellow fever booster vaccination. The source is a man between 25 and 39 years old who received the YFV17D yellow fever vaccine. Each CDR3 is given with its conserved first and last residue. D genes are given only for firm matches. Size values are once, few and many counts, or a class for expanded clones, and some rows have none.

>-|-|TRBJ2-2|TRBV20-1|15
TGCAGTGCTAGAGAGAGGCCCATGGCCACCGGGGAGCTGTTTTTT
CSARERPMATGELFF
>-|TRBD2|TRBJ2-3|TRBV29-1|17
TGCAGCGTTGAAGTGTTCGGACTAGCGGGAGAGACAGATACGCAGTATTTT
CSVEVFGLAGETDTQYF
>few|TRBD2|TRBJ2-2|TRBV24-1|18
TGTGCCACCAGTGATTTGAGGGCGGGGGGACTCAACACCGGGGAGCTGTTTTTT
CATSDLRAGGLNTGELFF
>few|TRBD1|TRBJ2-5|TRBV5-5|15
TGTGCCAGCAGCTTACAGGACAGGGGGCTGGAGACCCAGTACTTC
CASSLQDRGLETQYF
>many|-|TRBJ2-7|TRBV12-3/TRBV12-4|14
TGTGCCAGCACCTCCGGGACCCTGTCCTACGAGCAGTACTTC
CASTSGTLSYEQYF
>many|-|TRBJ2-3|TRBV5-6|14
TGTGCCAGCAGCAAGGACAGCATCACAGATACGCAGTATTTT
CASSKDSITDTQYF
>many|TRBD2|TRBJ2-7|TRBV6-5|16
TGTGCCAGCAGTTTCACCCGAGCGGGAGGGACCTACGAGCAGTACTTC
CASSFTRAGGTYEQYF
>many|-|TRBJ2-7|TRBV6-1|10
TGTGCCAGCAGTGGGGTCGAGCAGTACTTC
CASSGVEQYF
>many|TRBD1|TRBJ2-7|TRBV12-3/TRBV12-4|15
TGTGCCAGCAGTTTCGTCCGGACAGGCTCCTACGAGCAGTACTTC
CASSFVRTGSYEQYF
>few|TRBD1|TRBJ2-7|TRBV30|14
TGTGCCTGGAGTGCCGGGACAGGGCCCCCTAGGCAGTACTTC
CAWSAGTGPPRQYF
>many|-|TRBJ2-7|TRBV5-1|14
TGCGCCAGCAGCTTGGTTGGTTCCCCCTACGAGCAGTACTTC
CASSLVGSPYEQYF
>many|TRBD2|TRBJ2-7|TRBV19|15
TGTGCCAGTAGTATGCGAGCGGGAGCCTCCTACGAGCAGTACTTC
CASSMRAGASYEQYF
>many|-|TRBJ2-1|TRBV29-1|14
TGCAGCGTTGAGGGGACGGTCTCCTACAATGAGCAGTTCTTC
CSVEGTVSYNEQFF
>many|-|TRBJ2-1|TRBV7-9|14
TGTGCCAGCACCTCCGGGACGTTCTACAATGAGCAGTTCTTC
CASTSGTFYNEQFF
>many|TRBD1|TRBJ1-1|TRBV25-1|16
TGTGCCAGCAGTGGAGCGCTGGGACAGAGGAACACTGAAGCTTTCTTT
CASSGALGQRNTEAFF
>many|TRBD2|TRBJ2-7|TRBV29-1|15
TGCAGCGTTGGCCAGACTAGCGGGAGGAAATACGAGCAGTACTTC
CSVGQTSGRKYEQYF
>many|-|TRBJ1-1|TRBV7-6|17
TGTGCCAGCAGACAGACGGCGCAGGGAGAGGGGAACACTGAAGCTTTCTTT
CASRQTAQGEGNTEAFF
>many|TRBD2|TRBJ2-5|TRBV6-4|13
TGTGGACGACAAGCGGGGGATCAAGAGACCCAGTACTTC
CGRQAGDQETQYF
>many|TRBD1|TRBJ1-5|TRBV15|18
TGTGCCACCAGCAGAGTAGCAGGACAGGATATTGGCAATCAGCCCCAGCATTTT
CATSRVAGQDIGNQPQHF
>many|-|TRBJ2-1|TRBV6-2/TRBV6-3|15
TGTGCCAGCAGCATCAGCGGAGCAGGATACAATGAGCAGTTCTTC
CASSISGAGYNEQFF
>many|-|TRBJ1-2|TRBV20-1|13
TGCAGTGCTCCACAACAGGGTTTGTCTGGCTACACCTTC
CSAPQQGLSGYTF
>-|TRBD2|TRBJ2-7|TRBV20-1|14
TGCAGTGCTAGAGCTAGCCAGGGAGGGTACGAGCAGTACTTC
CSARASQGGYEQYF
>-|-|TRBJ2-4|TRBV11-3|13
TGTGCCAGCAGCTTTAACGAGGGAGACATTCAGTACTTC
CASSFNEGDIQYF
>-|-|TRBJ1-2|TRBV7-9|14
TGTGCCAGCAGCTTCTCAGGGTCAGCATCTGGCTACACCTTC
CASSFSGSASGYTF
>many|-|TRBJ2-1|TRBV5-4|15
TGTGCCAGCAGCCCGCTAGAACTTTCCTACAATGAGCAGTTCTTC
CASSPLELSYNEQFF
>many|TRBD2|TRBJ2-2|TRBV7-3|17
TGTGCCAGCAGCAAACCGGGGCGGGAGCACAACACCGGGGAGCTGTTTTTT
CASSKPGREHNTGELFF
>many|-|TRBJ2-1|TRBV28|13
TGTGCCAGCAGTCCGCCCGGGACAACAGAGCAGTTCTTC
CASSPPGTTEQFF
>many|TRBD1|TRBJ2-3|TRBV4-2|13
TGTGCCAGCAGCGTAGGGGGCTTAGATACGCAGTATTTT
CASSVGGLDTQYF
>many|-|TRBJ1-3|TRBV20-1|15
TGCAGTGCTAGTTATAGGGGAGGATCTGGAAACACCATATATTTT
CSASYRGGSGNTIYF
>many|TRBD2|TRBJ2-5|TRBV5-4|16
TGTGCCAGCAGCCAGACTAGCGGGAAGCTTGAGGAGACCCAGTACTTC
CASSQTSGKLEETQYF
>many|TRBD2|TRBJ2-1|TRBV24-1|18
TGTGCCACCAGTGATTTAGGACTAGCGGGGGAAGCCTACAATGAGCAGTTCTTC
CATSDLGLAGEAYNEQFF
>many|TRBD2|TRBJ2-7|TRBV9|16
TGTGCCAGCAGCGAACCGGGGACTAGCGGCTCCTACGAGCAGTACTTC
CASSEPGTSGSYEQYF
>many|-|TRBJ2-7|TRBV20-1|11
TGCAGTGCTAGAGATGGCTACGAGCAGTACTTC
CSARDGYEQYF